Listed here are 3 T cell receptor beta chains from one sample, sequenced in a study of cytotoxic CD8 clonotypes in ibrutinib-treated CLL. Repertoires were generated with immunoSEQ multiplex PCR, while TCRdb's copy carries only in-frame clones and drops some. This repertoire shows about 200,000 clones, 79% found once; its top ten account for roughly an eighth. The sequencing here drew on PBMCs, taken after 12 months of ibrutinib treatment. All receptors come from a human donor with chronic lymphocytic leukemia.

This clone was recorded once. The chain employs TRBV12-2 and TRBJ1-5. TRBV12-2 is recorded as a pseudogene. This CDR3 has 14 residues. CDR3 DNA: TGTGCAAGTCGCTTTTTTCCCCCTAATCAGCCCCAGCATTTT. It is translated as CASRFFPPNQPQHF.

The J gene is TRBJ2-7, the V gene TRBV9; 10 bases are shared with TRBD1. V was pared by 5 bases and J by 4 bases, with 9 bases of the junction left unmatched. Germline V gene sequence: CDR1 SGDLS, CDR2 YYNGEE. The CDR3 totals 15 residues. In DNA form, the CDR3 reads TGTGCCAGCAGTCAAACCGGGACAGGGGTGTACGAGCAGTACTTC. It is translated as CASSQTGTGVYEQYF.

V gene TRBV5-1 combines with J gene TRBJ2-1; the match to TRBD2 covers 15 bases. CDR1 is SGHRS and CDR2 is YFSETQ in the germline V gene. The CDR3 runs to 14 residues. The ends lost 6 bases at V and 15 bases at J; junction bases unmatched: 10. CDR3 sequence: CASTQGLAGGLWFF. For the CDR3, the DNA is TGCGCCAGCACTCAGGGACTAGCGGGAGGATTATGGTTCTTC.